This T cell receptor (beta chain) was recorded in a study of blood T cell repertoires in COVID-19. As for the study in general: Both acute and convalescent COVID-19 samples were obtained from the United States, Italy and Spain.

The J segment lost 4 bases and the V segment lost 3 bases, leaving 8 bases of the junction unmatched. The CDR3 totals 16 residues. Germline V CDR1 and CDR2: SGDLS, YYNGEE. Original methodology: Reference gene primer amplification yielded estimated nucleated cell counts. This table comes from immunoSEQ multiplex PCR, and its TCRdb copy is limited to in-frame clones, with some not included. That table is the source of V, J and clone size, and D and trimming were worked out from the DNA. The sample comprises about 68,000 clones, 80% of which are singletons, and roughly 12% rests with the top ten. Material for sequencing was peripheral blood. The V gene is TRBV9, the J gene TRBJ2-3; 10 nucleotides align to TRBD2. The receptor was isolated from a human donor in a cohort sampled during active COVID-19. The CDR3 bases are TGTGCCAGCAGCGCCAAAGGACTAGCGGCACCAGATACGCAGTATTTT. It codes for CASSAKGLAAPDTQYF.